This TCR beta chain was sequenced for a study of cytomegalovirus exposure and HLA in healthy donors. CDR3 length: 20 amino acids. Germline lookup yields CDR1 MDHEN and CDR2 SYDVKM. V lost 7 bases to trimming and J lost 1 base; unmatched junction nucleotides: 19. The repertoire was sequenced with immunoSEQ multiplex PCR; TCRdb's copy has only in-frame clones and lacks some. The top ten hold 2.5% to 3% of the sample, which has some 160,000 clones, 88% seen once. J is TRBJ1-5 and V is TRBV28, with TRBD1 identical over 10 bases. The specimen sequenced was PBMCs. This sequence was found in a man younger than 30 in good health and CMV-seronegative. Here the CDR3 reads CASNPLKGQGMGISNQPQHF. The CDR3 DNA sequence: TGTGCCAGCAACCCCCTGAAGGGACAGGGGATGGGTATAAGCAATCAGCCCCAGCATTTT.